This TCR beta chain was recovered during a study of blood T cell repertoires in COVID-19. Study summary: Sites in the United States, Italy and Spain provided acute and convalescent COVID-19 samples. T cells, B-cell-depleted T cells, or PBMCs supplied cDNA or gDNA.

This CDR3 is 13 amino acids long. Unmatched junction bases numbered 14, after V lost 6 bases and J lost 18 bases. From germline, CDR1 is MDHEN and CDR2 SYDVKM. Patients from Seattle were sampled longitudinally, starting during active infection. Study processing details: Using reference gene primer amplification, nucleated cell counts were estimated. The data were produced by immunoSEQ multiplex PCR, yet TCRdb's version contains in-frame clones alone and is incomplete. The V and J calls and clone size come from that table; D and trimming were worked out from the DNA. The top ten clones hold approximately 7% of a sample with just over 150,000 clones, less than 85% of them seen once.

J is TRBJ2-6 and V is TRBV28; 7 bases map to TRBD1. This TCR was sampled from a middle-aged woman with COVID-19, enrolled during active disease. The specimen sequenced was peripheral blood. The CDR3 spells CASSRFDRDPTTF. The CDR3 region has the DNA TGTGCCAGCAGCCGATTCGACAGGGACCCGACGACTTTC.